The 6 T cell receptor beta chains in this list originate from one sample, sequenced in a study of T cells expressing NK-cell markers. TCRdb re-called the 5' RACE reads; one entry per CDR3 protein, DNA not given. The sample yields 500,000 to 700,000 distinct CDR3 sequences, of which the top ten take up around 3.3%. The sample consisted of blood T cells: a sorted CD56 or NKG2C T cell subset, CD4+ or CD8+ T cells, or bulk PBMC T cells (not recorded which). The receptors derive from a man between 18 and 35 years old in good health.

The rearrangement joins TRBV2 to TRBJ2-3; TCRdb picks TRBD1, but there is no DNA to check that call. The CDR3 contains 15 residues. Germline V gene sequence: CDR1 SNHLY, CDR2 FYNNEI. The CDR3 spells CASSSQGAPTDTQYF.

The CDR3 region is CASSLAGQSEGNEQFF. This chain connects TRBV5-1 to TRBJ2-1; TCRdb proposes TRBD1, but this gene call is untestable without DNA. Germline-derived CDR1 and CDR2 are SGHRS and YFSETQ. The CDR3 covers 16 residues.

V and J are TRBV12-3 or TRBV12-4 and TRBJ1-5. This CDR3 has 17 residues. CDR3 residues: CASSPPRTIIGNQPQHF.

The V and J genes are TRBV10-3 and TRBJ1-5. Germline CDR1 and CDR2: ENHRY and SYGVKD. The CDR3 has 13 amino acids. The CDR3 region is CAISDRFVRPQHF.

This rearrangement joins TRBV20-1 to TRBJ2-5. This CDR3 has 15 residues. Per the germline V gene, CDR1 is DFQATT and CDR2 is SNEGSKA (reference sequence). CDR3 amino acids: CSARDEAVWEETQYF.

The chain links TRBV12-3 or TRBV12-4 to TRBJ2-5; as DNA is missing, the TRBD1 call by TCRdb cannot be tested. The CDR3 has 14 amino acids. CDR3 residues: CASSPGSHQETQYF.